One and the same sample provided the 4 T cell receptor beta chains below, sequenced in a study of cytomegalovirus exposure and HLA in healthy donors. The PCR employed 60 Vbeta primers together with 13 Jbeta primers. Method: immunoSEQ multiplex PCR; TCRdb's copy keeps in-frame clones and lacks some. The sample yields 150,000 or so clones, 65% to 80% seen once. The source material was PBMCs. All receptors derive from a man aged 18 to 30 in good health and CMV-seropositive.

The chain carries TRBV6-5 and TRBJ1-5; no firm D call. CDR3 length: 14 residues. Per the germline V gene, CDR1 is MNHEY and CDR2 is SVGAGI. V dropped 6 bases and J dropped 6 bases, with 15 bases sitting between them. DNA for the CDR3: TGTGCCAGCAGGGCCACCGGAGGGTTTCAGCCCCAGCATTTT. The encoded protein is CASRATGGFQPQHF.

V is TRBV7-9 and J is TRBJ1-2; a weak D match, TRBD1 (5 bases). V dropped 2 bases and J dropped 4 bases, with 8 bases sitting between them. CDR1 and CDR2 (germline): SEHNR, FQNEAQ (reference sequence). The CDR3 runs 13 residues. CDR3 region: CASSLITGYGYTF. CDR3 nucleotides: TGTGCCAGCAGCTTAATTACAGGCTATGGCTACACCTTC.

V gene TRBV29-1 combines with J gene TRBJ2-6; TRBD1 matches 7 bases. V lost 4 bases, J lost 4 bases, and 7 bases stayed unmatched. From germline, CDR1 is SQVTM and CDR2 ANQGSEA. The CDR3 has 15 residues. The CDR3 spells CSVGHRGSGANVLTF. In nucleotides, the CDR3 is TGCAGCGTTGGACACAGGGGTTCGGGGGCCAACGTCCTGACTTTC.

The V call is TRBV7-6, the J call TRBJ2-1; maybe TRBD1 (7 bases). The germline V and J ends were trimmed by 3 bases and 9 bases, with 15 bases remaining between them. Germline assignment: CDR1 SGHVS and CDR2 FNYEAQ. The CDR3 runs to 14 residues. CDR3 nucleotide sequence: TGTGCCAGCAGCTTCCAGGGGGGTGTGGGTGAGCAGTTCTTC. This sequence encodes CASSFQGGVGEQFF.